A selection of T cell receptor beta chains follows, all from one sample in a study of metastatic and nonmetastatic thyroid tumors. From the PCR reads, TCRdb re-called clones with MiXCR. The table records about 39,000 clones, about 20% of them present only once. The specimen sequenced was tumor tissue. The origin of the receptors is a female donor with papillary thyroid cancer or a benign thyroid nodule (not recorded which). Some clones in this sample may be carry-over from other donors' samples. The CDR3 runs from the conserved cysteine through the conserved F or W. Each record gives: clone size, V gene, D gene, J gene, CDR3 DNA, CDR3 protein. D genes are given only for firm matches. Not all rows give a size; the values are once, few, many and, for expanded clones, a class.

clone_size: -
v_call: TRBV9
d_call: TRBD2
j_call: TRBJ2-2
cdr3_nt: TGTGCCAGCAGCTCCGGCGGGGGTTGGTACACCGGGGAGCTTTTTTTT
cdr3_aa: CASSSGGGWYTGELFF

clone_size: medium-sized
v_call: TRBV27
d_call: -
j_call: TRBJ1-4
cdr3_nt: TGTGCCAGCAGTGGTCAGGGCTCTAATGAAAAACTGTTTTTT
cdr3_aa: CASSGQGSNEKLFF

clone_size: -
v_call: TRBV20-1
d_call: TRBD1
j_call: TRBJ2-3
cdr3_nt: TGCAGTGCTAGAGAACGACCGGGACAGGGAATCCGTAGCACAGATACGCAGTATTTT
cdr3_aa: CSARERPGQGIRSTDTQYF

clone_size: many
v_call: TRBV2
d_call: TRBD1
j_call: TRBJ1-3
cdr3_nt: TGTGCCAGCAGCGACTACAGGGGACTTCATGGAAACACCATATATTTT
cdr3_aa: CASSDYRGLHGNTIYF

clone_size: few
v_call: TRBV2
d_call: -
j_call: TRBJ2-7
cdr3_nt: TGTGCCAGCAGTGAGTTAGTGTATGAGCAGTACTTC
cdr3_aa: CASSELVYEQYF

clone_size: many
v_call: TRBV19
d_call: -
j_call: TRBJ2-5
cdr3_nt: TGTGCCAGTAGTATGAGGCCTAGCTGGAGGGTGCAAGAGACCCAGTACTTC
cdr3_aa: CASSMRPSWRVQETQYF

clone_size: many
v_call: TRBV28
d_call: TRBD2
j_call: TRBJ2-3
cdr3_nt: TGTGCCAGCAGTGCCAGGGGCGGGAGGGCCGGAAATACGCAGTATTTT
cdr3_aa: CASSARGGRAGNTQYF

clone_size: hyperexpanded
v_call: TRBV5-1
d_call: -
j_call: TRBJ1-5
cdr3_nt: TGCGCCAGCAGCTTGTCGGGAGACCAGCCCCAGCATTTT
cdr3_aa: CASSLSGDQPQHF

clone_size: -
v_call: TRBV6-1
d_call: -
j_call: TRBJ2-6
cdr3_nt: TGTGCCAGCATCCGACTCTCTGTGGCCAACGTCCTGACTTTC
cdr3_aa: CASIRLSVANVLTF

clone_size: many
v_call: TRBV30
d_call: -
j_call: TRBJ1-1
cdr3_nt: TGTGCCCAAAGCCCGGGGTATGGTGAAGCTTTCTTT
cdr3_aa: CAQSPGYGEAFF

clone_size: few
v_call: TRBV12-3/TRBV12-4
d_call: TRBD1
j_call: TRBJ2-7
cdr3_nt: TGTGCCAGCAGTCCCGGGTTCGACAGGGGCCGTCCCTACGAGCAGTACTTC
cdr3_aa: CASSPGFDRGRPYEQYF

clone_size: -
v_call: TRBV12-3/TRBV12-4
d_call: -
j_call: TRBJ1-1
cdr3_nt: TGTGCCAGCAGTTTAGTGGCCCGGGACACTGAAGCTTTCTTT
cdr3_aa: CASSLVARDTEAFF

clone_size: -
v_call: TRBV15
d_call: -
j_call: TRBJ2-2
cdr3_nt: TGTGCCACCAGCAGAGATCGGGGGTTAGCTACCGGGGAGCTGTTTTTT
cdr3_aa: CATSRDRGLATGELFF

clone_size: many
v_call: TRBV20-1
d_call: TRBD1
j_call: TRBJ2-1
cdr3_nt: TGCAGTGCTAGAGATCCCCAGGGGGCGAGCTCCTACAATGAGCAGTTCTTC
cdr3_aa: CSARDPQGASSYNEQFF

clone_size: -
v_call: TRBV12-3/TRBV12-4
d_call: -
j_call: TRBJ1-1
cdr3_nt: TGTGCCAGCAGTTTCACTGAAGCTTTCTTT
cdr3_aa: CASSFTEAFF

clone_size: many
v_call: TRBV20-1
d_call: -
j_call: TRBJ1-3
cdr3_nt: TGCAGTGTCCCCCGGGGATCCGGAAACACCATATATTTT
cdr3_aa: CSVPRGSGNTIYF

clone_size: -
v_call: TRBV6-1
d_call: -
j_call: TRBJ1-1
cdr3_nt: TGTGCCAGCAGTATACGGGGACATAGCACTGAAGCTTTCTTT
cdr3_aa: CASSIRGHSTEAFF

clone_size: -
v_call: TRBV7-2
d_call: -
j_call: TRBJ2-7
cdr3_nt: TGTGCCAGCAGCTTAAATGGGGACTACGAGCAGTACTTC
cdr3_aa: CASSLNGDYEQYF

clone_size: many
v_call: TRBV7-3
d_call: TRBD2
j_call: TRBJ2-5
cdr3_nt: TGTGCCAGCAGCTTAATGGGGGGGGAGACCCAGTACTTC
cdr3_aa: CASSLMGGETQYF

clone_size: -
v_call: TRBV5-8
d_call: -
j_call: TRBJ2-7
cdr3_nt: TGTGCCAGCAGCCTGGCCCCCGGGACATCCGAGCAGTACTTC
cdr3_aa: CASSLAPGTSEQYF

clone_size: medium-sized
v_call: TRBV2
d_call: TRBD2
j_call: TRBJ2-2
cdr3_nt: TGTGCCAGCAGACGGGAGCGGGGCAACACCGGGGAGCTGTTTTTT
cdr3_aa: CASRRERGNTGELFF

clone_size: many
v_call: TRBV7-8
d_call: TRBD2
j_call: TRBJ2-2
cdr3_nt: TGTGCCAGCAGCTTAGCGGCGGGGGGCCTCACCGGGGAGCTGTTTTTT
cdr3_aa: CASSLAAGGLTGELFF

clone_size: many
v_call: TRBV20-1
d_call: TRBD2
j_call: TRBJ2-7
cdr3_nt: TGCAGTGCTAGAGGTGGACTAGCGGGGAACGAGCAGTACTTC
cdr3_aa: CSARGGLAGNEQYF

clone_size: -
v_call: TRBV28
d_call: -
j_call: TRBJ2-7
cdr3_nt: TGTGCCAGCAGTTCGCCCCAGGAACCCTCCTACGAGCAGTACTTC
cdr3_aa: CASSSPQEPSYEQYF

clone_size: many
v_call: TRBV6-1
d_call: TRBD1
j_call: TRBJ1-4
cdr3_nt: TGTGCCAGCAGTTCCAGACAGGGGCGACATAATGAAAAACTGTTTTTT
cdr3_aa: CASSSRQGRHNEKLFF

clone_size: few
v_call: TRBV7-6
d_call: TRBD1
j_call: TRBJ1-6
cdr3_nt: TGTGCCAGCAGTGCAGTGTGGGGGCAGGGGGCGCGAGATTCACCCCTCCACTTT
cdr3_aa: CASSAVWGQGARDSPLHF

clone_size: many
v_call: TRBV2
d_call: -
j_call: TRBJ1-5
cdr3_nt: TGTGCCAGCAGTTGGGGGGGGAACAATCAGCCCCAGCATTTT
cdr3_aa: CASSWGGNNQPQHF

clone_size: many
v_call: TRBV7-3
d_call: TRBD2
j_call: TRBJ2-5
cdr3_nt: TGTGCCAGCAGCTCGAGTAGCGGGGGGATAAACCAAGAGACCCAGTACTTC
cdr3_aa: CASSSSSGGINQETQYF

clone_size: many
v_call: TRBV28
d_call: TRBD2
j_call: TRBJ2-4
cdr3_nt: TGTGCCAGCACGGGACTAGCTGGCATTCAGTACTTC
cdr3_aa: CASTGLAGIQYF

clone_size: many
v_call: TRBV12-3/TRBV12-4
d_call: -
j_call: TRBJ2-1
cdr3_nt: TGTGCCAGCAGTTTTTTAGTCGCGGACGAGCAGTTCTTC
cdr3_aa: CASSFLVADEQFF

clone_size: -
v_call: TRBV3-1
d_call: -
j_call: TRBJ2-7
cdr3_nt: TGTGCCAGAAGCCAAAGTCGTAGCGAGCAGTACTTC
cdr3_aa: CARSQSRSEQYF

clone_size: -
v_call: TRBV7-2
d_call: -
j_call: TRBJ2-2
cdr3_nt: TGTGCCAGCAGCTTAGGGGGCTGGGCCGGGGAGCTGTTTTTT
cdr3_aa: CASSLGGWAGELFF

clone_size: -
v_call: TRBV5-1
d_call: -
j_call: TRBJ2-7
cdr3_nt: TGCGCCAGCAGCTTGTCCACCACGGGGGCCTACGAGCAGTACTTC
cdr3_aa: CASSLSTTGAYEQYF

clone_size: many
v_call: TRBV9
d_call: TRBD1
j_call: TRBJ2-2
cdr3_nt: TGTGCCAGCAGCGGCCGGGACAGGCCCTCCCACACCGGGGAGCTGTTTTTT
cdr3_aa: CASSGRDRPSHTGELFF

clone_size: many
v_call: TRBV5-4
d_call: TRBD2
j_call: TRBJ2-1
cdr3_nt: TGTGCCAGCAGCTTGGAGCGGGGAGCATGGAATGAGCAGTTCTTC
cdr3_aa: CASSLERGAWNEQFF